This T cell receptor beta chain appears in the sequencing data of a study of blood T cell repertoires in COVID-19. Study at large: Samples came from the United States, Italy and Spain, spanning acute and convalescent COVID-19. The cDNA or gDNA used as material had been derived from T cells, B-cell-depleted T cells, or PBMCs.

Study processing details: By means of reference gene primer amplification, nucleated cell counts were estimated. Sequenced by immunoSEQ multiplex PCR; TCRdb stores in-frame clones only, minus some. V and J calls and clone size follow that table, whereas D and trimming were derived from the DNA. The sample lists about 42,000 clones, 89% seen once, with roughly 0.37% in the top ten. CDR1 and CDR2 from the germline V gene are SGHRS and YFSETQ. The ends were cut back, 0 bases at V and 3 bases at J, with 12 bases in the middle. The CDR3 has 15 residues. This chain uses TRBV5-1 with TRBJ1-2, with a weak D call TRBD1 (6 bases). This sequence was found in a human donor in a cohort sampled during active COVID-19. Specimen: peripheral blood. The CDR3 sequence is CASSLDRVRDYGYTF. The CDR3, as DNA: TGCGCCAGCAGCTTGGACAGGGTGAGGGACTATGGCTACACCTTC.